A selection of T cell receptor beta chains follows, all from one sample in a study of CD8+ T cells in alopecia areata. Measured with immunoSEQ multiplex PCR; TCRdb has only the in-frame clones, and not every one. The sample holds roughly 140,000 clones, 40% to 65% seen once. The material was CD4+ T cells sorted from blood, obtained at week 0. Source of these receptors: a human donor with alopecia areata. Each CDR3 is given with its conserved first and last residue. A D gene is named only where the DNA matches it firmly. Clone size is stated in some rows and not others, as once, few, many or a class when expanded.

NA	NA	TRBV9	TRBJ2-5	TGTGCCAGCAGCCTTGTCCCGGAAGAGACCCAGTACTTC	CASSLVPEETQYF
NA	TRBD1	TRBV19	TRBJ1-5	TGTGCCAGTAGTCTCATGACAGGGAGCCTCAATCAGCCCCAGCATTTT	CASSLMTGSLNQPQHF
NA	NA	TRBV15	TRBJ1-2	TGTGCCACCAGCAGAGAGGTTAACTATGGCTACACCTTC	CATSREVNYGYTF
NA	NA	TRBV29-1	TRBJ2-5	TGCAGCGTTGATCTGCGCGGAGAGACCCAGTACTTC	CSVDLRGETQYF
NA	TRBD2	TRBV4-2	TRBJ2-7	TGTGCCAGCAGCGCTATTAGCGGGACTTCCTACGAGCAGTACTTC	CASSAISGTSYEQYF
few	NA	TRBV5-6	TRBJ1-1	TGTGCCAGCAGCTTGTTCACATCCAACACTGAAGCTTTCTTT	CASSLFTSNTEAFF
NA	NA	TRBV30	TRBJ2-3	TGTGCCTGGACCAGGTCACTAGCAGATACGCAGTATTTT	CAWTRSLADTQYF
NA	TRBD2	TRBV7-2	TRBJ2-1	TGTGCCAGCAGCCCCCGACTAGCGGGGAGCTCCTACAATGAGCAGTTCTTC	CASSPRLAGSSYNEQFF
NA	TRBD1	TRBV29-1	TRBJ2-3	TGCAGCGTTGAAGGGCGGGACAGGTTTGATACGCAGTATTTT	CSVEGRDRFDTQYF
few	NA	TRBV7-2	TRBJ1-5	TGTGCCAGCAGCTTAGATACCTGGGGGAGGCCCCAGCATTTT	CASSLDTWGRPQHF
NA	TRBD1	TRBV2	TRBJ1-2	TGTGCCAGCAGTACAGGGGCCCAAGGCTATGGCTACACCTTC	CASSTGAQGYGYTF
NA	NA	TRBV29-1	TRBJ1-2	TGCAGCGCTTTAAACTCAATCGTCTATGGCTACACCTTC	CSALNSIVYGYTF
NA	NA	TRBV7-9	TRBJ1-4	TGTGCCAGCAGCGACCCACGGGGGTGGAAACTGTTTTTT	CASSDPRGWKLFF
NA	NA	TRBV29-1	TRBJ2-3	TGCAGCGTTTGGAGGGTTGCAGATACGCAGTATTTT	CSVWRVADTQYF
NA	NA	TRBV28	TRBJ1-2	TGTGCCAGCATAGGGGGAGGGCCTTTTGGCTACACCTTC	CASIGGGPFGYTF
NA	NA	TRBV5-6	TRBJ2-6	TGTGCCAGCAGCGCGGGGTTTCGGTCTGGGGCCAACGTCCTGACTTTC	CASSAGFRSGANVLTF
NA	NA	TRBV5-1	TRBJ2-5	TGCGCCAGCACCCCCCGGGGGGACAAAGGGGAGACCCAGTACTTC	CASTPRGDKGETQYF
few	NA	TRBV28	TRBJ1-2	TGTGCCAGCAGCCCGGGTTCGGGGGGAGGCTACACCTTC	CASSPGSGGGYTF
NA	NA	TRBV28	TRBJ2-7	TGTGCCAGCACCACCCTGGGAGGGGGCAGCCACGAGCAGTACTTC	CASTTLGGGSHEQYF
NA	NA	TRBV5-1	TRBJ2-3	TGCGCCAGCAGCCATGATGGGGTGAGGACAGATACGCAGTATTTT	CASSHDGVRTDTQYF
NA	NA	TRBV29-1	TRBJ2-2	TGCAGCGGACAGGAAACTCCGAACACCGGGGAGCTGTTTTTT	CSGQETPNTGELFF
NA	NA	TRBV15	TRBJ2-7	TGTGCCACCAGCAGGACCAGAGGGAGCGCCTACGAGCAGTACTTC	CATSRTRGSAYEQYF
medium-sized	TRBD2	TRBV4-1	TRBJ2-7	TGCGCCAGCAGCCAGGGGACTAGCGGGTACGAGCAGTACTTC	CASSQGTSGYEQYF
NA	NA	TRBV20-1	TRBJ1-5	TGCAGTGCTAGTGGGGGAGAGCCCCAGCATTTT	CSASGGEPQHF
NA	NA	TRBV30	TRBJ2-5	TGTGCCTGGGATGGGGAGACCCAGTACTTC	CAWDGETQYF
NA	NA	TRBV29-1	TRBJ2-1	TGCACCATGACAGGCTCCTACAATGAGCAGTTCTTC	CTMTGSYNEQFF
few	NA	TRBV20-1	TRBJ2-1	TGCAGTGCTGGGATCCGGGATCTGCAGTTCTTC	CSAGIRDLQFF
NA	NA	TRBV4-1	TRBJ2-5	TGCGCCAGCAGCCAAAGAGGGACTTTAGCAAAGACCCAGTACTTC	CASSQRGTLAKTQYF
NA	NA	TRBV7-2	TRBJ2-1	TGTGCCAGCAGCTCCGAGGGGTTCGGCGAGCAGTTCTTC	CASSSEGFGEQFF
NA	NA	TRBV29-1	TRBJ1-5	TGCAGCGTTAAGGGAGCCAATCAGCCCCAGCATTTT	CSVKGANQPQHF
NA	NA	TRBV5-1	TRBJ2-3	TGCGCCAGCAGCCGTAGGACAGCTAGCACAGATACGCAGTATTTT	CASSRRTASTDTQYF
NA	NA	TRBV29-1	TRBJ2-5	TGCAGCGTTGTGGCGGAAGAGACCCAGTACTTC	CSVVAEETQYF
NA	NA	TRBV30	TRBJ2-7	TGTGCCTGGATGGGGAGGATCGGCCACGAGCAGTACTTC	CAWMGRIGHEQYF
NA	NA	TRBV4-2	TRBJ1-1	TGTGCCAGCAGCTTAATGGACAGGAACACTGAAGCTTTCTTT	CASSLMDRNTEAFF
few	NA	TRBV30	TRBJ1-1	TGTGCCTGGAGTCCTTCTGGCCTGGTAGCTTTCTTT	CAWSPSGLVAFF
few	NA	TRBV7-2	TRBJ2-5	TGTGCCAGCAGCCAATCATTCGTGGGAGAGACCCAGTACTTC	CASSQSFVGETQYF
NA	TRBD2	TRBV4-2	TRBJ2-7	TGTGCCAGCAGCCAACCCCGGACTAGCGGGAGCTCCTACGAGCAGTACTTC	CASSQPRTSGSSYEQYF
NA	NA	TRBV4-1	TRBJ2-5	TGCGCCAGCAGCTCCCGGGACGCTCAGTACTTC	CASSSRDAQYF
NA	NA	TRBV20-1	TRBJ1-1	TGCAGTGCCGAGGAACGCCTTGAAGCTTTCTTT	CSAEERLEAFF
NA	NA	TRBV29-1	TRBJ1-2	TGCAGCGTTGAAGTGAGACTCAAGAACACCTATGGCTACACCTTC	CSVEVRLKNTYGYTF
few	NA	TRBV14	TRBJ2-7	TGTGCCAGCAGCCAAGGCTCTAGAAAGGGTGACGAGCAGTACTTC	CASSQGSRKGDEQYF
once	NA	TRBV15	TRBJ2-7	TGTGCCACCAGCAGAGCTTTTGGCCTCACGGTTTACGAGCAGTACTTC	CATSRAFGLTVYEQYF